These 28 T cell receptor beta chains originate from one sample sequenced in a study of control samples from healthy donors and cancer patients. Assay used: immunoSEQ multiplex PCR; TCRdb lists only in-frame clones, some missing. The top ten clones hold about 14% of a sample with fewer than 300,000 clones, more than 65% of them seen once. The sequencing sample was made of PBMCs. The origin of the receptors is a woman aged 55-75 years with lung cancer.

CDR3 protein: CASSPGGGGNTEAFF. In nucleotides, the CDR3 is TGTGCCAGCAGCCCCGGTGGGGGAGGAAACACTGAAGCTTTCTTT. This sequence joins TRBV5-4 and TRBJ1-1, with a weak D call TRBD1 (5 bases). CDR1 and CDR2 (germline): SGHNT, YYREEE (reference sequence). V lost 4 bases, J lost 2 bases, and 15 bases lay in between. There are 15 residues in the CDR3.

V gene TRBV7-9 combines with J gene TRBJ1-6; TRBD1 matches at 8 bases. CDR1 is SEHNR and CDR2 is FQNEAQ in the germline V gene (reference sequence). The CDR3 covers 15 residues. V gave up 4 bases and J gave up 8 bases; unmatched junction bases: 7. CDR3 residues: CASSYGTGGDSPLHF. DNA of the CDR3: TGTGCCAGCAGCTACGGGACAGGCGGAGATTCACCCCTCCACTTT.

The rearrangement uses TRBV24-1 and TRBJ2-1; D may be TRBD1 (5 bases). V was clipped by 7 bases and J by 1 base, with 10 bases between them. The CDR3 covers 14 residues. Germline V gene lookup returns CDR1 KGHDR and CDR2 SFDVKD. CDR3 amino acids: CATRDTRSYNEQFF. The CDR3 DNA sequence: TGTGCCACCAGGGACACCCGTTCCTACAATGAGCAGTTCTTC.

The V and J genes are TRBV5-1 and TRBJ2-3, with a possible D match to TRBD1 (5 bases). The CDR3 consists of 16 residues. CDR1 SGHRS and CDR2 YFSETQ come from the germline V gene. Trimming took 2 bases from V and 0 from J, leaving 13 bases between them. The CDR3 spells CASSLPDSASTDTQYF. The CDR3 bases are TGCGCCAGCAGCTTACCAGACAGTGCTAGCACAGATACGCAGTATTTT.

The chain uses TRBV5-1 and TRBJ1-6, with 9 bases fitting TRBD1. Trimming removed 2 bases from V and 7 bases from J; junction bases left unmatched: 4. The CDR3 consists of 15 residues. The germline V gene encodes CDR1 SGHRS and CDR2 YFSETQ. Here the CDR3 reads CASSFRGQGNSPLHF. The CDR3 nucleotides are TGCGCCAGCAGCTTTAGAGGACAGGGGAATTCACCCCTCCACTTT.

The chain couples TRBV2 to TRBJ2-1; 8 bases are a match to TRBD1. This CDR3 is built from 13 residues. The V segment lost 7 bases and the J segment 2 bases; nucleotides outside the gene matches: 1. Germline V gene lookup returns CDR1 SNHLY and CDR2 FYNNEI. The DNA of the CDR3 is TGTGCCAGCATACAGGGGGCCTACAATGAGCAGTTCTTC. Amino acid sequence: CASIQGAYNEQFF.

In this sample, this clone turned up many times. The gene calls are TRBV20-1 and TRBJ2-7; D call uncertain. Trimming left V 3 bases short and J 6 bases short, with 9 bases between. Germline-derived CDR1 and CDR2 are DFQATT and SNEGSKA (reference sequence). This CDR3 spans 11 amino acids. CDR3 DNA: TGCAGTGCTAGTCTTAGACGCGAGCAGTACTTC. Its translation is CSASLRREQYF.

This clone appeared a single time. The J gene is TRBJ1-2, the V gene TRBV3-1 (or the pseudogene TRBV3-2); D is undetermined. The V gene's germline CDR1 is LGHDT and CDR2 YNNKEL (reference sequence). V was clipped by 5 bases and J by 10 bases, with 20 bases between them. There are 14 residues in the CDR3. The CDR3 DNA is TGTGCCAGCAGCTCCATGGGGTCCCACGCCATCTACACCTTC. Protein: CASSSMGSHAIYTF.

As concerns this clone: Other DNA variants within this sample encode the same CDR3. The chain combines TRBV30 with TRBJ2-3; D call uncertain. Looked up from germline, CDR1 is GTSNPN and CDR2 is SVGIG (reference sequence). The CDR3 runs 12 residues. V was pared by 0 bases and J by 6 bases, with 7 bases between. CDR3 sequence (DNA): TGTGCCTGGAGTGTAGGGCGGGATACGCAGTATTTT. It codes for CAWSVGRDTQYF.

The rearrangement links TRBV10-1 to TRBJ2-1; TRBD2 agrees at 7 bases. Per germline, CDR1 WNHNN and CDR2 SYGVQD (reference sequence). This CDR3 is 11 amino acids long. J gave up 10 bases and V 3 bases, and 0 bases lay outside the gene matches. The DNA of the CDR3 is TGCGCCAGCAGTGACGGGGGGGAGCAGTTCTTC. As protein: CASSDGGEQFF.

This clone was recorded once. The chain is built from TRBV10-3 and TRBJ2-5, with TRBD2 matching over 8 bases. The J segment lost 2 bases and the V segment lost 10 bases, leaving 9 bases of the junction unmatched. The length of the CDR3 is 14 residues. CDR1 ENHRY and CDR2 SYGVKD come from the germline V gene. The CDR3 sequence is CATSPGGPQETQYF. CDR3 in DNA: TGTGCCACCTCCCCGGGGGGGCCTCAAGAGACCCAGTACTTC.

The rearrangement uses TRBV2 and TRBJ1-2; TRBD1 is a possible D gene (5 bases). This CDR3 contains 15 residues. Germline assignment: CDR1 SNHLY and CDR2 FYNNEI. V lost 5 bases to trimming and J lost 6 bases, with 19 bases between them. CDR3 sequence reads: CASSQGAGPGNGYTF. DNA of the CDR3: TGTGCCAGCAGTCAAGGGGCAGGGCCAGGGAATGGCTACACCTTC.

This sequence joins TRBV30 and TRBJ2-1, with D possibly being TRBD2 (5 bases). The V gene's germline CDR1 is GTSNPN and CDR2 SVGIG (reference sequence). The V and J ends lost 4 bases and 6 bases respectively, with 16 bases between them. The CDR3 is made up of 14 amino acids. CDR3 sequence (DNA): TGTGCCTGGACACCCATGCTAGCTGCCAATGAGCAGTTCTTC. It codes for CAWTPMLAANEQFF.

The chain joins TRBV9 to TRBJ1-3; tentatively, D is TRBD1 (6 bases). Trimming pared 1 base from V and 1 base from J, leaving 6 bases between. The CDR3 has 14 amino acids. Germline CDR1 is SGDLS and CDR2 is YYNGEE. CDR3 sequence reads: CASSVTGSGNTIYF. CDR3 nucleotides: TGTGCCAGCAGCGTAACAGGGTCTGGAAACACCATATATTTT.

The chain combines TRBV6-5 with TRBJ1-1; TRBD1 agrees at 8 bases. CDR1 is MNHEY, CDR2 SVGAGI, per germline. The junction had 3 bases not matched to a gene; V was cut back by 1 base and J by 5 bases. The CDR3 consists of 14 residues. The CDR3 nucleotides read TGTGCCAGCAGTTACTTACAGGGGGAGACTGAAGCTTTCTTT. Its translation: CASSYLQGETEAFF.

This chain connects TRBV20-1 to TRBJ2-1; 7 nucleotides line up with TRBD1. This CDR3 comprises 11 residues. The germline CDR1 and CDR2 sequences are DFQATT and SNEGSKA (reference sequence). V gave up 5 bases and J gave up 12 bases; unmatched junction bases: 7. The CDR3 reads CSAWRQGAQFF. For the CDR3, the DNA is TGCAGTGCTTGGCGACAGGGAGCGCAGTTCTTC.

This clone was detected once. The V gene is TRBV11-3, the J gene TRBJ2-3; 11 positions agree with TRBD2. CDR3 length equals 17 residues. Germline assignment: CDR1 SGHNT and CDR2 YENEEA. J gave up 2 bases and V 1 base, and 5 bases lay outside the gene matches. The CDR3 DNA is TGTGCCAGCAGCTTAGGACTAGCGGGGACTGCCACAGATACGCAGTATTTT. This gives the protein CASSLGLAGTATDTQYF.

The V call is TRBV20-1, the J call TRBJ1-4; 7 nucleotides align to TRBD1. Germline V gene data show CDR1 as DFQATT and CDR2 as SNEGSKA (reference sequence). CDR3 length equals 13 residues. With V trimmed by 3 bases and J by 3 bases, 1 base remained unmatched. This chain's CDR3 is CSASGQANEKLFF. The CDR3 nucleotides are TGCAGTGCTAGTGGACAGGCTAATGAAAAACTGTTTTTT.

This chain uses TRBV9 with TRBJ1-1, with no clear D. The CDR3 has 15 residues. The germline gives CDR1 SGDLS, CDR2 YYNGEE. V lost 0 bases and J 1 base, leaving 10 bases between the germline ends. In DNA form, the CDR3 reads TGTGCCAGCAGCGTAGTCCCGGGAGAGAACACTGAAGCTTTCTTT. Protein sequence: CASSVVPGENTEAFF.

This clone was counted a few times. The CDR3 loop reads CASSEFRGPQETQYF. DNA of the CDR3: TGCGCCAGCAGTGAGTTCAGGGGGCCCCAAGAGACCCAGTACTTC. The chain carries TRBV10-1 and TRBJ2-5, with 8 bases aligning to TRBD1. Germline V gene sequence: CDR1 WNHNN, CDR2 SYGVQD (reference sequence). Trimming cost V 1 base and J 1 base; bases outside gene matches: 2. The CDR3 has 15 amino acids.

The chain combines TRBV3-1 (or the pseudogene TRBV3-2) with TRBJ1-1; D call uncertain. V was clipped by 1 base and J by 0 bases, with 15 bases between them. In germline, CDR1 is LGHDT, CDR2 YNNKEL (reference sequence). This CDR3 spans 17 amino acids. The DNA of the CDR3 is TGTGCCAGCAGCCAAGGGCATAATCGGCCGATGAACACTGAAGCTTTCTTT. This translates into CASSQGHNRPMNTEAFF.

The chain couples TRBV5-1 to TRBJ2-7; the D gene is possibly TRBD2 (6 bases). V was pared by 0 bases and J by 2 bases, with 12 bases between. The CDR3 has 15 amino acids. Per germline, CDR1 SGHRS and CDR2 YFSETQ. The CDR3: CASSLVGGTTYEQYF. CDR3 coding DNA: TGCGCCAGCAGCTTGGTCGGGGGAACTACCTACGAGCAGTACTTC.

In its sample, this clone was seen a few times. V is TRBV9 and J is TRBJ2-7, with TRBD1 identical over 7 bases. The CDR3 extends over 14 amino acids. Germline V gives CDR1 SGDLS, CDR2 YYNGEE. V shed 3 bases and J 6 bases; nucleotides not matched to a gene: 9. The CDR3 is CASSADPQGREQYF. As DNA, the CDR3 is TGTGCCAGCAGCGCGGATCCACAGGGGCGCGAGCAGTACTTC. Using reference TRBV9 and TRBJ2-7 for the parts outside the CDR3, the full variable domain is DSGVTQTPKHLITATGQRVTLRCSPRSGDLSVYWYQQSLDQGLQFLIQYYNGEERAKGNILERFSAQQFPDLHSELNLSSLELGDSALYFCASSADPQGREQYFGPGTRLTVT.

The gene calls are TRBV5-8 and TRBJ1-3; D not resolved. Germline V lookup: CDR1 SGHTS, CDR2 YDEGEE. The CDR3 length is 14 residues. The germline V and J ends were trimmed by 2 bases and 5 bases, with 11 bases remaining between them. CDR3 amino acids: CASSLQSIRNTIYF. The CDR3 nucleotides are TGTGCCAGCAGCTTACAGTCCATTAGAAACACCATATATTTT. The whole variable domain, filled in from reference TRBV5-8 and TRBJ1-3, reads EAGVTQSPTHLIKTRGQQATLRCSPISGHTSVYWYQQALGLGLQFLLWYDEGEERNRGNFPPRFSGRQFPNYSSELNVNALELEDSALYLCASSLQSIRNTIYFGEGSWLTVV.

The chain couples TRBV2 to TRBJ2-1; a weak D match, TRBD2 (6 bases). The CDR3 extends over 15 amino acids. The V end lost 7 bases, the J end lost 8 bases, and 21 bases lay between the germline ends. Germline values: CDR1 SNHLY, CDR2 FYNNEI. Here the CDR3 reads CASTITGTGSDEQFF. Here the CDR3 DNA reads TGTGCCAGCACTATTACGGGGACTGGGTCGGATGAGCAGTTCTTC.

The chain uses TRBV25-1 and TRBJ2-2, with 7 positions matching TRBD2. CDR3 size: 16 residues. Germline V CDR1 and CDR2: MGHDK, SYGVNS. Trimming at V came to 4 bases and at J to 7 bases, leaving 12 bases not matched to a gene. The CDR3: CASSGTRGVFFGELFF. In DNA, the CDR3 is TGTGCCAGCAGTGGAACCCGGGGGGTCTTTTTCGGGGAGCTGTTTTTT.

The chain joins TRBV18 to TRBJ1-2, with a weak D call TRBD1 (5 bases). The CDR3 loop spans 13 amino acids. V shed 4 bases and J shed 4 bases, with 10 bases lying between them. Germline loops: CDR1 KGHSH, CDR2 LQKENI. CDR3: CASSRDGGYGYTF. In DNA, the CDR3 is TGTGCCAGCTCACGGGACGGGGGCTATGGCTACACCTTC.

This clone was counted once. V usage is TRBV10-3 and J usage is TRBJ2-7; D gene unclear. Trimming removed 0 bases from V and 2 bases from J, with 8 bases in between. The CDR3 covers 14 residues. Per germline, CDR1 ENHRY and CDR2 SYGVKD. Written as DNA, the CDR3 is TGTGCCATCAGTGAGTCCAACGGTCCCTACGAGCAGTACTTC. Its translation is CAISESNGPYEQYF.